This TCR beta chain was recorded in a study of blood T cells in healthy people across ages. There are many counts of this clonotype. What it recognizes is unknown. Study conclusions and caveats: Per-million-T-cell TCR beta diversity fell roughly linearly with age. A strong correlation between TCR beta diversity and naive T cell percentage was seen.

A second PCR of roughly 6 to 12 cycles used a sample-barcoded 5' primer and a J-beta primer mix. Every cDNA was tagged by a template-switch adaptor with 12 random nucleotides. TCRdb independently ran MiXCR on the 5' RACE reads; one entry per CDR3 protein. Of roughly 680,000 distinct CDR3 sequences listed, approximately 52% are singletons. This CDR3 is built from 13 residues. CDR1 and CDR2 (germline): MNHEY, SMNVEV (reference sequence). V lost 7 bases and J 0 bases, leaving 8 bases between the germline ends. The sample was blood. The chain couples TRBV27 to TRBJ2-3; D is ambiguous. The receptor was derived from an elderly woman in good health. The CDR3 here is CASTRTSTDTQYF. CDR3 DNA: TGTGCCAGCACGCGGACGAGCACAGATACGCAGTATTTT.